The 20 T cell receptor beta chains presented below share a single source sample, sequenced in a study of TIL therapy for anti-PD-1-resistant metastatic lung cancer. As to time point: pre-treatment sample, taken before nivolumab and TIL therapy. The tumor samples were excised metastases, mostly pleural nodules or supraclavicular lymph nodes. The libraries were made with immunoSEQ v3. Repertoires were generated with immunoSEQ multiplex PCR, while TCRdb's copy carries only in-frame clones and drops some. The table lists about 6,300 clones, approximately 66% of them singletons. Sequenced here: tumor tissue, sampled at baseline. These receptors were taken from a person aged 25-85 years with non-small cell lung cancer.

The chain recombines TRBV9 with TRBJ2-7, with 11 bases fitting TRBD2. CDR1 SGDLS and CDR2 YYNGEE come from the germline V gene. Trimming cost V 5 bases and J 4 bases; bases outside gene matches: 5. This CDR3 spans 14 amino acids. CDR3 loop: CASSTSGSWYEQYF. CDR3 coding DNA: TGTGCCAGCAGTACTAGCGGGAGTTGGTACGAGCAGTACTTC.

The chain combines TRBV3-1 (or the pseudogene TRBV3-2) with TRBJ2-4; 12 bases fit TRBD2. Germline V CDR1 and CDR2: LGHDT, YNNKEL (reference sequence). V shed 0 bases and J 0 bases; nucleotides not matched to a gene: 6. The CDR3 runs to 19 residues. The CDR3, as DNA: TGTGCCAGCAGCCAAGATTGGCTAGCGGGAGGGCTAGCCAAAAACATTCAGTACTTC. Residues: CASSQDWLAGGLAKNIQYF.

The chain has TRBV5-1 and TRBJ1-1; perhaps TRBD1 as D (5 bases). The CDR3 spans 16 residues. Trimming pared 1 base from V and 4 bases from J, leaving 17 bases between. CDR1 and CDR2 (germline): SGHRS, YFSETQ. The CDR3 DNA is TGCGCCAGCAGCTTGTCCAGGGTACCGGAGGCCACTGAAGCTTTCTTT. Protein: CASSLSRVPEATEAFF.

This rearrangement joins TRBV27 to TRBJ1-4; D is undetermined. The germline CDR1 and CDR2 sequences are MNHEY and SMNVEV (reference sequence). Between the trimmed V and J ends, which lost 1 base and 4 bases, there was a span of 7 bases. The CDR3 runs to 14 residues. The CDR3: CASSLLGNNEKLFF. CDR3 nucleotides: TGTGCCAGCAGTTTATTGGGGAATAATGAAAAACTGTTTTTT.

The chain uses TRBV24-1 and TRBJ2-2, with D unclear. The V gene's germline CDR1 is KGHDR and CDR2 SFDVKD. The CDR3 length is 17 residues. V was trimmed by 4 bases and J by 3 bases, leaving 17 bases between them. The CDR3 is CATSDPPNDGYTGELFF. The CDR3 DNA sequence: TGTGCCACCAGTGACCCCCCAAACGACGGTTACACCGGGGAGCTGTTTTTT.

J is TRBJ2-5 and V is TRBV4-1; 7 bases are shared with TRBD1. Germline loops: CDR1 MGHRA, CDR2 YSYEKL. V shed 6 bases, J shed 5 bases, and the junction held 6 bases outside the gene matches. CDR3 length: 13 residues. The CDR3 reads CASSRTGWETQYF. The DNA for the CDR3 is TGCGCCAGCAGTCGGACAGGCTGGGAGACCCAGTACTTC.

J is TRBJ1-1 and V is TRBV7-3; D not resolved. Trimming left V 3 bases short and J 4 bases short, with 9 bases between. CDR3 length equals 13 residues. CDR1 is SGHTA and CDR2 is FQGTGA in the germline V gene. CDR3 sequence (DNA): TGTGCCAGCAGCTTCTCATACTCCACTGAAGCTTTCTTT. It specifies CASSFSYSTEAFF.

The V and J genes are TRBV4-3 and TRBJ1-1; D gene unclear. The germline CDR1 and CDR2 sequences are LGHNA and YSLEER. This CDR3 has 13 amino acids. V was pared by 4 bases and J by 6 bases, with 12 bases between. In nucleotides, the CDR3 is TGCGCCAGCAGCCTCGTGGGTACCCCTGAAGCTTTCTTT. Translation gives CASSLVGTPEAFF.

This sequence joins TRBV6-2 or TRBV6-3 and TRBJ2-4, with TRBD2 matching over 8 bases. Looked up from germline, CDR1 is MNHEY and CDR2 is SVGEGT. With 4 bases clipped from V and 0 bases from J, the junction kept 14 bases outside the gene matches. This CDR3 contains 19 residues. This chain's CDR3 is CASSLGLVKATLAKNIQYF. The CDR3 DNA reads as TGTGCCAGCAGTTTGGGACTAGTCAAGGCCACTCTAGCCAAAAACATTCAGTACTTC.

Only a few counts were recorded for this clone. The J gene is TRBJ1-5, the V gene TRBV6-5; D remains unclear. Trimming cost V 7 bases and J 0 bases, with 10 bases left between them. This CDR3 is built from 14 residues. Germline CDR1 is MNHEY and CDR2 is SVGAGI. The CDR3 is CASMDPYSNQPQHF. The CDR3 DNA reads as TGTGCCAGCATGGACCCCTATAGCAATCAGCCCCAGCATTTT.

This clone is medium-sized (0.01 to 0.1%) within its sample. The chain is built from TRBV7-9 and TRBJ2-2, with D unclear. The CDR3 runs 14 residues. Looked up from germline, CDR1 is SEHNR and CDR2 is FQNEAQ (reference sequence). Trimming took off 0 bases at V and 5 bases at J, with 7 bases between the two ends. The chain's CDR3 is CASSLASGTGELFF. DNA of the CDR3: TGTGCCAGCAGCTTAGCTTCCGGGACCGGGGAGCTGTTTTTT. The full variable domain, rest sourced from reference TRBV7-9 and TRBJ2-2, is DTGVSQNPRHKITKRGQNVTFRCDPISEHNRLYWYRQTLGQGPEFLTYFQNEAQLEKSRLLSDRFSAERPKGSFSTLEIQRTEQGDSAMYLCASSLASGTGELFFGEGSRLTVL.

The chain has TRBV7-2 and TRBJ2-2; D is unresolved. In germline, CDR1 is SGHTA, CDR2 FQGNSA. CDR3 length equals 17 residues. The germline V and J ends were trimmed by 6 bases and 1 base, with 18 bases remaining between them. CDR3 DNA sequence: TGTGCCAGCAGGCCCGGGTTTTCTTTCGGGAACACCGGGGAGCTGTTTTTT. Encoded protein: CASRPGFSFGNTGELFF.

The V gene is TRBV6-5, the J gene TRBJ2-1; TRBD1 aligns across 7 bases. After removal of 4 bases from V and 5 bases from J, the junction contained 5 bases not matched to a gene. The germline CDR1 and CDR2 sequences are MNHEY and SVGAGI. This CDR3 has 14 residues. In nucleotides, the CDR3 is TGTGCCAGCAGTTCCGGGACAGCGAACAATGAGCAGTTCTTC. It is translated as CASSSGTANNEQFF.

This clone was observed a few times. The chain is built from TRBV4-3 and TRBJ1-6; tentatively, D is TRBD1 (5 bases). Germline-derived CDR1 and CDR2 are LGHNA and YSLEER. CDR3 length: 14 amino acids. Trimming removed 3 bases at V and 7 bases at J, with 10 bases between. The CDR3 DNA follows: TGCGCCAGCAGCCAGCAGCACAGGAATTCACCCCTCCACTTT. Its translation: CASSQQHRNSPLHF.

This chain links TRBV5-1 with TRBJ2-2; 7 bases fit TRBD1. The CDR3 has 17 amino acids. Germline values: CDR1 SGHRS, CDR2 YFSETQ. The ends lost 4 bases at V and 1 base at J; junction bases unmatched: 10. The CDR3 spells CASSAGQGGMNTGELFF. CDR3 DNA: TGCGCCAGCAGCGCCGGCCAAGGGGGCATGAACACCGGGGAGCTGTTTTTT.

This clone was counted a few times. The V and J genes are TRBV19 and TRBJ1-5; TRBD1 agrees at 7 bases. This CDR3 has 17 residues. V gave up 10 bases and J gave up 7 bases; unmatched junction bases: 22. The germline gives CDR1 LNHDA, CDR2 SQIVND (reference sequence). CDR3 nucleotides: TGTGCCACTAAAAGGGACAGCGCAGACTCGGCGGGGCAGCCCCAGCATTTT. It is translated as CATKRDSADSAGQPQHF.

The chain employs TRBV2 and TRBJ2-1; D is possibly TRBD1 or TRBD2 (5 bases each). The CDR3 loop spans 14 amino acids. Germline-derived CDR1 and CDR2 are SNHLY and FYNNEI. The V gene lost 7 bases and the J gene lost 7 bases, with 17 bases spanning the gap. The CDR3 DNA is TGTGCCAGCATGGGGGTCGGCGTAGGGAATGAGCAGTTCTTC. Translated: CASMGVGVGNEQFF.

This chain connects TRBV5-1 to TRBJ2-3, with 7 bases identical to TRBD2. Trimming at V came to 1 base and at J to 1 base, leaving 6 bases not matched to a gene. Germline V gene data show CDR1 as SGHRS and CDR2 as YFSETQ. The CDR3 extends over 16 amino acids. This chain's CDR3 is CASSLSGAGRTDTQYF. Here the CDR3 DNA reads TGCGCCAGCAGCTTGAGCGGGGCAGGGCGCACAGATACGCAGTATTTT.

Points on this clone: Mismatch with germline at one junction end may stem from a read error. In nucleotides, the CDR3 is TGCGCCGGCAGCTTCGGGCAGGGAGAGACCCAGTACTTC. It is translated as CAGSFGQGETQYF. The chain links TRBV5-1 to TRBJ2-5, with D possibly matching TRBD1 (5 bases). Germline CDR1 and CDR2: SGHRS and YFSETQ. The CDR3 spans 13 residues. Based on the CDR3 plus reference TRBV5-1 and TRBJ2-5, the full variable domain is KAGVTQTPRYLIKTRGQQVTLSCSPISGHRSVSWYQQTPGQGLQFLFEYFSETQRNKGNFPGRFSGRQFSNSRSEMNVSTLELGDSALYLCAGSFGQGETQYFGPGTRLLVL.

This clone was seen a few times. The chain has TRBV5-6 and TRBJ2-1, with D hard to call. With 3 bases removed from V and 1 base from J, the gap between germline ends came to 5 bases. CDR1 is SGHDT, CDR2 YYEEEE, per germline. CDR3 length: 13 residues. The DNA for the CDR3 is TGTGCCAGCAGCTACATGTCCTACAATGAGCAGTTCTTC. This encodes CASSYMSYNEQFF.